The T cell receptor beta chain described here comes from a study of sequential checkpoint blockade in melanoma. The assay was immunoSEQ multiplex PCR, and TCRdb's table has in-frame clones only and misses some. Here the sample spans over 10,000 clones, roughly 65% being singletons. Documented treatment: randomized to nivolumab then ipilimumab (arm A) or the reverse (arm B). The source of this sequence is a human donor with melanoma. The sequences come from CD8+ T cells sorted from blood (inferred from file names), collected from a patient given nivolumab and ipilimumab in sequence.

The CDR3 is CASSLGFGTGSNEQFF. In nucleotides, the CDR3 is TGTGCCAGCAGCTTAGGATTCGGGACAGGGAGCAATGAGCAGTTCTTC. The chain employs TRBV7-9 and TRBJ2-1; TRBD1 agrees at 9 bases. The CDR3 sequence is 16 residues long. V was clipped by 1 base and J by 6 bases; unmatched bases: 7. The germline CDR1 and CDR2 sequences are SEHNR and FQNEAQ (reference sequence).